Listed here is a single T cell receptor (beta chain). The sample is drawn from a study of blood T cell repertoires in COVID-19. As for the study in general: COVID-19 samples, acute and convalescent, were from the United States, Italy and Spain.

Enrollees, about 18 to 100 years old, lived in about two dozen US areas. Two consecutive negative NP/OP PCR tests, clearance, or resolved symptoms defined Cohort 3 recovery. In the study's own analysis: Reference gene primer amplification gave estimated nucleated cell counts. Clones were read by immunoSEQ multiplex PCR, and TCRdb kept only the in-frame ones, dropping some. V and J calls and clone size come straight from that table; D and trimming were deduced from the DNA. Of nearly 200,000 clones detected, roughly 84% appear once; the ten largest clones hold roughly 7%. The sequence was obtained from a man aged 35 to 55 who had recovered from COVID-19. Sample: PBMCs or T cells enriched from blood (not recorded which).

The DNA for the CDR3 is TGTGCCAGCAGCCGTAGCGGAAACGAAAAACTGTTTTTT. Translated, it gives CASSRSGNEKLFF. The chain recombines TRBV5-4 with TRBJ1-4, with no clear D. The CDR3 loop spans 13 amino acids. CDR1 is SGHNT, CDR2 YYREEE, per germline (reference sequence). With 4 bases removed from V and 8 bases from J, the gap between germline ends came to 12 bases. Variable domain in full (rest from reference TRBV5-4 and TRBJ1-4): ETGVTQSPTHLIKTRGQQVTLRCSSQSGHNTVSWYQQALGQGPQFIFQYYREEENGRGNFPPRFSGLQFPNYSSELNVNALELDDSALYLCASSRSGNEKLFFGSGTQLSVL.